This TCR beta chain was observed in a study of radiotherapy plus CTLA-4 blockade in lung cancer. About the study: Objective responses were documented in 15% to 20% of patients, with disease control in 31%. Study results and caveats: Radiotherapy plus ipilimumab was followed by expansion in blood of tumor-derived TCR clones. How blood T cell clones changed early, along with interferon-beta, reportedly forecast response best.

Focal radiation with ipilimumab CTLA-4 blockade was given to patients with chemo-refractory metastatic non-small-cell lung cancer. Repertoires were generated with immunoSEQ multiplex PCR, while TCRdb's copy carries only in-frame clones and drops some. The repertoire consists of 85,000 to 120,000 clones, with approximately 81% occurring once and the leading ten covering 2% to 3%. To note about this clone: Its antigen is currently unknown.

The specimen comprised peripheral blood, sampled from a patient treated with radiotherapy plus ipilimumab. This receptor was obtained from a human donor with non-small cell lung cancer that progressed on radiotherapy plus ipilimumab. Some clones in this sample may be carry-over from other donors' samples.

For the CDR3, the DNA is TGCGCCAGCAGCGCCGGTGACGGGCTCGGGGAAAAACTGTTTTTT. Amino acids: CASSAGDGLGEKLFF. The rearrangement links TRBV5-1 to TRBJ1-4; D call uncertain. The length of the CDR3 is 15 residues. With 4 bases removed from V and 8 bases from J, the gap between germline ends came to 18 bases. Germline assignment: CDR1 SGHRS and CDR2 YFSETQ.